This section outlines one T cell receptor (beta chain) sequence together with its context. The target antigen is unknown. It was second doses at about 4 or about 12 weeks that were pooled. These data come from a study of T cell responses to AZD1222 COVID-19 vaccine. Study-wide points: Clonal diversity may have been underestimated in mostly white British donors. The study found Spike-specific TCR breadth and depth rose after two AZD1222 doses.

Germline assignment: CDR1 LGHNA and CDR2 YNFKEQ. Trimming took 4 bases from V and 3 from J; bases not matched to a gene: 5. This CDR3 comprises 15 residues. The protocol was immunoSEQ multiplex PCR, while the TCRdb copy is restricted to in-frame clones and leaves out a portion. The table records 180,000 or so clones, about 92% of them present only once. Sequenced here: peripheral blood, sampled 28 days after the second AZD1222 dose. The source of this sequence is an adult who received the AZD1222 COVID-19 vaccine. The gene calls are TRBV4-2 and TRBJ2-7; TRBD1 aligns across 11 bases. In DNA form, the CDR3 reads TGTGCCAGCAGCCGACCCGGGACAGGGGGCTACGAGCAGTACTTC. Amino acids: CASSRPGTGGYEQYF.